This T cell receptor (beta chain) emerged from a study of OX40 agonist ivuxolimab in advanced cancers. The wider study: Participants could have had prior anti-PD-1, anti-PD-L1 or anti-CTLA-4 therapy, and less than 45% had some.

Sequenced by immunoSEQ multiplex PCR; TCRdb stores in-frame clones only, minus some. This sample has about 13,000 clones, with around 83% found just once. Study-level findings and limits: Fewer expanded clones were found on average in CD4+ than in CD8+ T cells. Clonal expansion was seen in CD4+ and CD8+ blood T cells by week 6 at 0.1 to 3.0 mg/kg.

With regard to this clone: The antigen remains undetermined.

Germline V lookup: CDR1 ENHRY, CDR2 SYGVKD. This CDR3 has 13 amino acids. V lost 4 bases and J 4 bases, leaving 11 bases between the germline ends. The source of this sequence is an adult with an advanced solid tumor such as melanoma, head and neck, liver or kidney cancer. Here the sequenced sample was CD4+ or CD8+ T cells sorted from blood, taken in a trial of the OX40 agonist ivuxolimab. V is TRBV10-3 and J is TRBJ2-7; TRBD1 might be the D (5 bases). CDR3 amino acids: CAISADSRYEQYF. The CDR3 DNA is TGTGCCATCAGTGCCGACAGCCGATACGAGCAGTACTTC.